A selection of T cell receptor beta chains follows, all from one sample in a study of blood T cell repertoires in COVID-19. Using immunoSEQ multiplex PCR, the repertoire was profiled, and TCRdb retains in-frame clones only, with some absent. There are 55,000 to 70,000 clones in the sample; around 90% occur only once, and roughly 1% lies in the top ten. The specimen sequenced was peripheral blood. The receptor source for this set is a man in his sixties or seventies with acute or convalescent COVID-19. CDR3s include the opening cysteine and the closing phenylalanine or tryptophan. A D gene is named only where the DNA matches it firmly.

>TRBD1|TRBJ1-2|TRBV6-1
TGTGCCAGCAGTGAGCGACAGGGGAACGTCTATGGCTACACCTTC
CASSERQGNVYGYTF
>-|TRBJ2-3|TRBV7-9
TGTGCCAGCAGCTCGGGTATAGATACGCAGTATTTT
CASSSGIDTQYF
>-|TRBJ2-6|TRBV7-2
TGTGCCAGCAGCCAAACATCTGGGGCCAACGTCCTGACTTTC
CASSQTSGANVLTF
>-|TRBJ1-1|TRBV5-1
TGCGCCAGCAGCCAGCCCGGAGGGATCACTGAAGCTTTCTTT
CASSQPGGITEAFF
>TRBD2|TRBJ2-1|TRBV30
TGTGCCTGGAGTGTACTTGCTAGCGGGGGGGGCAATGAGCAGTTCTTC
CAWSVLASGGGNEQFF
>TRBD1|TRBJ2-7|TRBV7-3
TGTGCCAGCAGCTCAGGGGGCCGGGACGAGCAGTACTTC
CASSSGGRDEQYF
>TRBD1|TRBJ2-2|TRBV15
TGTGCCACCAGAAAGGACAGGGCCGTCGGGGAGCTGTTTTTT
CATRKDRAVGELFF
>TRBD1|TRBJ1-4|TRBV25-1
TGTGCCAGCAGGGACAGGGCGAGGGGTGAAAAACTGTTTTTT
CASRDRARGEKLFF
>TRBD2|TRBJ2-5|TRBV3-1/TRBV3-2
TGTGCCAGCAGCCAACGTACTAGCGGGGAAAAGACCCAGTACTTC
CASSQRTSGEKTQYF
>-|TRBJ1-1|TRBV4-2
TGTGCCAGCAGCCCCGCGGGCGGGGGGGGAAACACTGAAGCTTTCTTT
CASSPAGGGGNTEAFF
>TRBD2|TRBJ2-7|TRBV19
TGTGCCAGTAGTCTCCTGGGACTAGCGGAGGGAGAGCAGTACTTC
CASSLLGLAEGEQYF
>-|TRBJ2-3|TRBV29-1
TGCAGCGTTGAACAGGGCCCCACAGATACGCAGTATTTT
CSVEQGPTDTQYF
>TRBD2|TRBJ2-3|TRBV27
TGTGCCAGCAGTTTATTTCCTAGCGGGATAGATACGCAGTATTTT
CASSLFPSGIDTQYF
>-|TRBJ2-3|TRBV3-1/TRBV3-2
TGTGCCAGCAGCCGCCAGGGGGGTGCAGATACGCAGTATTTT
CASSRQGGADTQYF